This TCR beta chain appears in the sequencing data of a study of CD8 T cells in Susac syndrome. The CDR3 is 13 residues long. Per the germline V gene, CDR1 is GTSNPN and CDR2 is SVGIG (reference sequence). V lost 1 base, J lost 5 bases, and 8 bases lay in between. Reverse transcription of roughly 0.45 to 1 ug RNA used random hexamers. TCRdb independently ran MiXCR on the immunoSEQ multiplex PCR reads; one entry per CDR3 protein. Of approximately 200,000 distinct CDR3 sequences listed, roughly 94% are singletons. The genes are TRBV30 and TRBJ2-2; D uncertain. Sequencing was done on a sample of CD4+ T cells from PBMCs. The clonotype comes from a human donor with multiple sclerosis. CDR3 residues: CAWSALGTGELFF. For the CDR3, the DNA is TGTGCCTGGAGTGCCCTAGGGACCGGGGAGCTGTTTTTT.